Listed here are 26 T cell receptor beta chains from one sample, sequenced in a study of PD-1 blockade in classical Hodgkin lymphoma (dated by TCRdb to 2018 to 2020). Libraries came from the immunoSEQ multiplex PCR assay. TCRdb re-hosts the immuneACCESS table, in-frame sequences only. Its copies lack some clones; in the studies checked, an unresolved V gene accounts for under half of them, and the cause for the rest is not known. For this sample the table gives tens of thousands of clones, of which about 90% were detected only once. In total, the top ten clones hold 10% of the sample. According to the study, the label for this sample's time point signals: cycle 4 day 1 (C4D1), after less than seven weeks of nivolumab. Relapse after autologous stem cell transplantation had occurred in all trial patients, and cohorts A, B and C were distinguished by prior brentuximab vedotin exposure. Sequenced here: peripheral blood mononuclear cells (PBMCs), sampled before the fourth cycle of nivolumab. All receptors derive from a human donor with classical Hodgkin lymphoma.

The chain uses TRBV6-4 and TRBJ2-3, with 11 bases aligning to TRBD2. Germline assignment: CDR1 MRHNA and CDR2 SNTAGT. The CDR3 sequence is 16 residues long. V was clipped by 3 bases and J by 1 base; unmatched bases: 3. The CDR3, as DNA: TGTGCCAGCAGTGATGGGACTAGCGGAGGCACAGATACGCAGTATTTT. It is translated as CASSDGTSGGTDTQYF.

The chain has TRBV4-1 and TRBJ2-1; D not certain. CDR3 length: 12 residues. Trimming pared 5 bases from V and 8 bases from J, leaving 10 bases between. The germline CDR1 and CDR2 sequences are MGHRA and YSYEKL. CDR3 protein: CASSFSLDEQFF. CDR3 DNA sequence: TGCGCCAGCAGCTTTTCACTGGATGAGCAGTTCTTC.

The V call is TRBV19, the J call TRBJ2-1; D is perhaps TRBD1 (6 bases). CDR1 LNHDA and CDR2 SQIVND come from the germline V gene (reference sequence). Trimming removed 6 bases from V and 6 bases from J, with 9 bases in between. This CDR3 is 12 amino acids long. The CDR3 region is CASSRRGNEQFF. The CDR3, as DNA: TGTGCCAGTAGCCGCAGGGGCAATGAGCAGTTCTTC. The whole variable domain, remainder taken from reference TRBV19 and TRBJ2-1, is DGGITQSPKYLFRKEGQNVTLSCEQNLNHDAMYWYRQDPGQGLRLIYYSQIVNDFQKGDIAEGYSVSREKKESFPLTVTSAQKNPTAFYLCASSRRGNEQFFGPGTRLTVL.

The chain recombines TRBV6-6 with TRBJ1-2; TRBD1 aligns across 10 bases. The V segment lost 2 bases and the J segment 6 bases; nucleotides outside the gene matches: 3. The germline gives CDR1 MNHNY, CDR2 SVGAGI (reference sequence). The CDR3 runs 14 residues. CDR3 in amino acids: CASSYQDRGDGYTF. The DNA for the CDR3 is TGTGCCAGCAGTTACCAGGACAGGGGGGATGGCTACACCTTC.

The rearrangement uses TRBV21-1 and TRBJ1-1; the table's D call TRBD1 went unverified against the DNA. TRBV21-1 is deemed a pseudogene. The CDR3 has 16 amino acids. CDR3 loop: CASSKKKGIRVAEAFF. CDR3 sequence (DNA): TGTGCCAGCAGCAAAAAGAAGGGGATCCGCGTAGCTGAAGCTTTCTTT.

The chain employs TRBV7-2 and TRBJ1-1; D gene uncertain. This CDR3 is built from 13 residues. Germline CDR1 reads SGHTA; CDR2 reads FQGNSA. Trimming stripped 3 bases from V and 1 base from J, with 6 bases between. The CDR3 DNA follows: TGTGCCAGCAGCTTTTGGCCGAACACTGAAGCTTTCTTT. This sequence encodes CASSFWPNTEAFF.

V gene TRBV5-1 combines with J gene TRBJ2-2; 10 bases align to TRBD2. V was clipped by 0 bases and J by 5 bases; unmatched bases: 1. The length of the CDR3 is 15 residues. CDR1 is SGHRS, CDR2 YFSETQ, per germline. The CDR3 spells CASSLDSGGTGELFF. The DNA for the CDR3 is TGCGCCAGCAGCTTGGATAGCGGGGGGACCGGGGAGCTGTTTTTT.

V usage is TRBV7-8 and J usage is TRBJ1-4, with D perhaps matching TRBD1 (5 bases). The length of the CDR3 is 16 residues. CDR1 and CDR2 (germline): SGHVS, FQNEAQ. The V end was cut by 5 bases, the J end by 5 bases, with 18 bases between. Written as DNA, the CDR3 is TGTGCCAGCAGCCCGGGACCAGGGCTCTCCAATGAAAAACTGTTTTTT. This codes for CASSPGPGLSNEKLFF.

CDR3 protein: CASSLGWGGTEAFF. Written as DNA, the CDR3 is TGTGCCAGCAGCCTAGGTTGGGGGGGAACTGAAGCTTTCTTT. The rearrangement uses TRBV7-8 and TRBJ1-1; TRBD1 is a possible D gene (5 bases). The CDR3 has 14 amino acids. CDR1 and CDR2 (germline): SGHVS, FQNEAQ. V shed 5 bases and J shed 5 bases, with 15 bases lying between them.

The rearrangement uses TRBV10-2 and TRBJ2-7; no definite D call. In germline, CDR1 is WSHSY, CDR2 SAAADI. CDR3 length: 13 residues. Between the trimmed V and J ends, which lost 2 bases and 2 bases, there was a span of 7 bases. The DNA of the CDR3 is TGCGCCAGCAGTGAGCCCCCTACCTACGAGCAGTACTTC. Its translation: CASSEPPTYEQYF.

CDR3 loop: CAWDVTGPNTF. DNA of the CDR3: TGTGCCTGGGACGTGACAGGGCCAAACACCTTC. The chain has TRBV30 and TRBJ1-2, with 7 bases that match TRBD1. V trimming: 5 bases; J trimming: 12 bases; junction bases outside the gene matches: 9. In germline, CDR1 is GTSNPN, CDR2 SVGIG (reference sequence). The CDR3 runs to 11 residues.

V usage is TRBV11-2 and J usage is TRBJ1-2; weak D call: TRBD1 (6 bases). Germline CDR1 reads SGHAT; CDR2 reads FQNNGV. V lost 1 base and J lost 3, with 12 bases in between. The CDR3 runs to 15 residues. The CDR3 loop reads CASSLGSGVHYGYTF. CDR3 bases: TGTGCCAGCAGCTTAGGGTCAGGGGTGCACTATGGCTACACCTTC.

This chain connects TRBV27 to TRBJ1-1, with 7 bases that match TRBD1. The CDR3 runs 13 residues. With 10 bases clipped from V and 0 bases from J, the junction kept 5 bases outside the gene matches. CDR1 and CDR2 from the germline V gene are MNHEY and SMNVEV (reference sequence). CDR3 protein: CATRQGVNTEAFF. CDR3 bases: TGTGCCACCAGACAGGGAGTGAACACTGAAGCTTTCTTT.

This chain joins TRBV29-1 and TRBJ2-7, with D possibly being TRBD1 (6 bases). This CDR3 spans 13 amino acids. Per the germline V gene, CDR1 is SQVTM and CDR2 is ANQGSEA. V gave up 5 bases and J gave up 1 base, with 12 bases separating them. CDR3 amino acids: CSVWYQGSYEQYF. The CDR3 bases are TGCAGCGTTTGGTACCAGGGGTCCTACGAGCAGTACTTC.

The genes are TRBV7-2 and TRBJ2-2; D call uncertain. CDR1 and CDR2 from the germline V gene are SGHTA and FQGNSA. This CDR3 is built from 15 residues. The ends were cut back, 4 bases at V and 7 bases at J, with 16 bases in the middle. CDR3 region: CASSSNLWFGGELFF. The DNA of the CDR3 is TGTGCCAGCAGCTCGAATCTATGGTTTGGCGGGGAGCTGTTTTTT.

The chain carries TRBV7-2 and TRBJ2-1; no firm D call. The CDR3 is 17 amino acids. Germline assignment: CDR1 SGHTA and CDR2 FQGNSA. Trimming took 0 bases from V and 2 from J, leaving 14 bases between them. The CDR3 protein is CASSLAHLTLTYNEQFF. The CDR3 DNA follows: TGTGCCAGCAGCTTAGCCCATCTGACGCTTACCTACAATGAGCAGTTCTTC.

The chain employs TRBV12-5 and TRBJ2-3; 7 bases agree with TRBD1. CDR1 LGHNT and CDR2 FRNRAP come from the germline V gene. Losses at the gene ends were 5 bases for V and 0 bases for J; bases not matched to a gene: 5. The CDR3 loop spans 15 amino acids. As DNA, the CDR3 is TGTGCTAGTGGTCTGGGACAGACTAGCACAGATACGCAGTATTTT. Its protein product is CASGLGQTSTDTQYF.

The rearrangement uses TRBV28 and TRBJ2-7, with D perhaps matching TRBD1 (5 bases). The CDR3 covers 12 residues. The germline V and J ends were trimmed by 4 bases and 6 bases, with 10 bases remaining between them. Germline CDR1 MDHEN, CDR2 SYDVKM. In nucleotides, the CDR3 is TGTGCCAGCAGTTCAGGGCTTCGCGAGCAGTACTTC. Translated, it gives CASSSGLREQYF.

This rearrangement joins TRBV6-6 to TRBJ2-3; TRBD2 might be the D (7 bases). Germline assignment: CDR1 MNHNY and CDR2 SVGAGI (reference sequence). V lost 8 bases and J 5 bases, leaving 14 bases between the germline ends. The length of the CDR3 is 13 residues. The CDR3 region has the DNA TGTGCCAGCGCGAGGGGGGGCCTAGATACGCAGTATTTT. The encoded protein is CASARGGLDTQYF.

In this sample, this clone turned up once. The J gene is TRBJ1-1, the V gene TRBV6-1; D is ambiguous. V dropped 1 base and J dropped 8 bases, with 5 bases sitting between them. The V gene's germline CDR1 is MNHNS and CDR2 SASEGT. This CDR3 contains 11 residues. The CDR3 DNA reads as TGTGCCAGCAGTGAAGATCGGGAAGCTTTCTTT. Translated, it gives CASSEDREAFF.

The chain recombines TRBV5-1 with TRBJ2-3; D unclear. The V gene's germline CDR1 is SGHRS and CDR2 YFSETQ. The CDR3 contains 13 residues. Trimming left V 3 bases short and J 1 base short, with 6 bases between. The CDR3 spells CASSSGGTDTQYF. CDR3 sequence (DNA): TGCGCCAGCAGCTCTGGGGGCACAGATACGCAGTATTTT.

To note about this clone: One end of the junction is discordant with germline, which a read error may explain. The V gene is TRBV7-7, the J gene TRBJ2-2; 8 bases fit TRBD2. The germline V gene encodes CDR1 SSHAT and CDR2 FNYEAQ (reference sequence). This CDR3 is built from 15 residues. CDR3 sequence: CASSFSSGDTGELFF. The CDR3 coding sequence is TGTGCTAGCAGCTTTAGTAGCGGGGACACCGGGGAGCTGTTTTTT.

The CDR3 DNA reads TGTGCCAGCAGCCTCGGGACTTCTCACAATGAGCAGTTCTTC. As protein: CASSLGTSHNEQFF. The V gene is TRBV6-4, the J gene TRBJ2-1; the D gene is possibly TRBD2 (6 bases). The CDR3 totals 14 residues. With 6 bases removed from V and 5 bases from J, the gap between germline ends came to 14 bases. Germline CDR1 reads MRHNA; CDR2 reads SNTAGT.

This clone was seen a single time. This chain links TRBV6-5 with TRBJ1-2; D gene unclear. The CDR3 has 13 amino acids. Germline-derived CDR1 and CDR2 are MNHEY and SVGAGI. The V end lost 5 bases, the J end lost 4 bases, and 11 bases lay between the germline ends. The CDR3 DNA sequence: TGTGCCAGCAGTAGGCGGCAGATCTATGGCTACACCTTC. Its translation is CASSRRQIYGYTF.

This chain links TRBV5-8 with TRBJ1-5; weak D call: TRBD1 (6 bases). The CDR3 is 14 amino acids. Trimming took off 3 bases at V and 4 bases at J, with 11 bases between the two ends. The germline V gene encodes CDR1 SGHTS and CDR2 YDEGEE. Written as DNA, the CDR3 is TGTGCCAGCAGCTATTCTCAGGGGAATCAGCCCCAGCATTTT. This encodes CASSYSQGNQPQHF.

The chain couples TRBV28 to TRBJ1-1; D unclear. Germline CDR1 is MDHEN and CDR2 is SYDVKM. The CDR3 is made up of 12 amino acids. The ends were cut back, 4 bases at V and 3 bases at J, with 6 bases in the middle. CDR3 nucleotide sequence: TGTGCCAGCAGTTCTACCGACACTGAAGCTTTCTTT. Its protein product is CASSSTDTEAFF.